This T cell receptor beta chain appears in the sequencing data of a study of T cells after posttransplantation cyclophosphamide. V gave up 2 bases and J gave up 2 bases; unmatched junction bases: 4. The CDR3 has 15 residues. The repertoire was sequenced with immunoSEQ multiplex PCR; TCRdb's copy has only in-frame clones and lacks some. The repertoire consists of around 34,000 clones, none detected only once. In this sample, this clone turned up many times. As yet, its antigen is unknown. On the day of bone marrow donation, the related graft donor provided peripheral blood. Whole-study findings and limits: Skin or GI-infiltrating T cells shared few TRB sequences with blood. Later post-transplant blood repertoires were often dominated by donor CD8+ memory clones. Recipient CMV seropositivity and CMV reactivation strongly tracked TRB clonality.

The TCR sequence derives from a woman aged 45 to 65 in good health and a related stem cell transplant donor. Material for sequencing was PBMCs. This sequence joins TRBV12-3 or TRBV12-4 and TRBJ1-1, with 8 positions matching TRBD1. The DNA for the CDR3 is TGTGCCAGCAGTTTAAGGTCAGGGGGCAACACTGAAGCTTTCTTT. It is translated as CASSLRSGGNTEAFF.